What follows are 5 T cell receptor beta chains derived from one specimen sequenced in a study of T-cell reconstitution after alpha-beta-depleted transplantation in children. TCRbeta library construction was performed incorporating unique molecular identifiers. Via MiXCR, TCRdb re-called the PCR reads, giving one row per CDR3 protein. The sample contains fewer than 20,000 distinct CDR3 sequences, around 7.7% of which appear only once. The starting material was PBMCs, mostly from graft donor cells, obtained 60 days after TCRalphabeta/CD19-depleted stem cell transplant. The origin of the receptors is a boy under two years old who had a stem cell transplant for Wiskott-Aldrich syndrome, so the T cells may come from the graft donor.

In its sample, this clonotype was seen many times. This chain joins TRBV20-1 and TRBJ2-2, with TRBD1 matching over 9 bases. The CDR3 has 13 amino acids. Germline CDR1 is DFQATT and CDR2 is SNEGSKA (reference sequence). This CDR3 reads CTGQGQGTGELFF. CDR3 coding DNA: TGCACTGGACAGGGGCAGGGGACCGGGGAGCTGTTTTTT.

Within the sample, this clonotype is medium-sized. CDR3 nucleotides: TGTGCCAGCAGCTTCGGGACAGGGGGAGATACGCAGTATTTT. Its translation: CASSFGTGGDTQYF. The V gene is TRBV7-9, the J gene TRBJ2-3; the match to TRBD1 covers 11 bases. J lost 5 bases, V lost 3 bases, and 1 base had no gene match. The CDR3 spans 14 residues. CDR1 and CDR2 from the germline V gene are SEHNR and FQNEAQ (reference sequence). Using reference TRBV7-9 and TRBJ2-3 for the parts outside the CDR3, the full variable domain is DTGVSQNPRHKITKRGQNVTFRCDPISEHNRLYWYRQTLGQGPEFLTYFQNEAQLEKSRLLSDRFSAERPKGSFSTLEIQRTEQGDSAMYLCASSFGTGGDTQYFGPGTRLTVL.

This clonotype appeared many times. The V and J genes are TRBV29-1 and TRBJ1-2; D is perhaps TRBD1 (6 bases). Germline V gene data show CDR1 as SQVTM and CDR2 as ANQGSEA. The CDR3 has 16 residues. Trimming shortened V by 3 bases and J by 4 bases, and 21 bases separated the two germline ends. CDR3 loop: CSVDGGHGSLIYGYTF. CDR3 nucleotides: TGCAGCGTTGACGGGGGACATGGGAGCCTCATCTATGGCTACACCTTC.

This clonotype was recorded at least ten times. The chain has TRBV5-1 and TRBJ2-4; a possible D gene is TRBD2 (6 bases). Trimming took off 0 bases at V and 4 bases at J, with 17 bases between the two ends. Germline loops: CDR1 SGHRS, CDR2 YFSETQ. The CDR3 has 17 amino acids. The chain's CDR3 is CASSLGKVAGLKNIQYF. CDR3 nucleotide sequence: TGCGCCAGCAGCTTGGGGAAGGTTGCGGGATTAAAAAACATTCAGTACTTC.

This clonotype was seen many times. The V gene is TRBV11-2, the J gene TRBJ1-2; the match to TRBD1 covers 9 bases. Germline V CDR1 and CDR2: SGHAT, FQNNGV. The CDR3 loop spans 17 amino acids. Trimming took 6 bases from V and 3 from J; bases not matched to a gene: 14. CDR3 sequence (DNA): TGTGCCAGCAGTTTCGGACAGGGGAACTCTCCGTACTATGGCTACACCTTC. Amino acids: CASSFGQGNSPYYGYTF.